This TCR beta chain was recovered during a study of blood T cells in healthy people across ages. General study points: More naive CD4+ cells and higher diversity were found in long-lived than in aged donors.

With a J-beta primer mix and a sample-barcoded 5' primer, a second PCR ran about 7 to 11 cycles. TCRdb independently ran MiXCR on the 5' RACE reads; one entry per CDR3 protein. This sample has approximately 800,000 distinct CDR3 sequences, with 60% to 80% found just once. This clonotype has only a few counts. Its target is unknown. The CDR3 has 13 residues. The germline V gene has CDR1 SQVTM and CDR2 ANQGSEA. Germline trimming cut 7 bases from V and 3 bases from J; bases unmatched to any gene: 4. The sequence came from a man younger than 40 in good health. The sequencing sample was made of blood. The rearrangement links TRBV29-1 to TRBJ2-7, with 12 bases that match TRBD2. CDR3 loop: CSAGTSGHYEQYF. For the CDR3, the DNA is TGCAGCGCCGGGACTAGCGGGCACTACGAGCAGTACTTC.